This section outlines one T cell receptor (beta chain) sequence together with its context. Its specificity is not known. The treatment denotes: roughly ten-day PBMC culture with coronavirus spike peptide pools or control peptides (ViraFEST assay). The authors replaced half the medium with fresh IL-2 medium on days 3 and 7. The Oncomine TCR Beta short-read assay sequenced DNA from cultured CD4+ T cells. TCRdb ran MiXCR on the PCR reads and lists one entry per CDR3 protein. The data show 15,000 to 20,000 distinct CDR3 sequences, 35% to 40% seen once. Trimming at V came to 6 bases and at J to 5 bases, leaving 6 bases not matched to a gene. Germline-derived CDR1 and CDR2 are MNHEY and SVGEGT. The CDR3 length is 13 residues. These data come from a study of vaccination and CD4 T cells after COVID-19. About the research overall: Ranging from 14 to 241, the interval between dose two and post-vaccine sampling had a median of about 72 days.

This chain joins TRBV6-2 or TRBV6-3 and TRBJ1-1; 7 bases are a match to TRBD1. The sequence derives from a human donor who had recovered from COVID-19. The source material was CD4+ T cells from blood, cultured in vitro. This chain's CDR3 is CASSDRVATEAFF. The DNA of the CDR3 is TGTGCCAGCAGCGACAGGGTCGCAACTGAAGCTTTCTTT.